The 19 T cell receptor beta chains given below trace back to one sample, sequenced in a study of blood T cells in healthy people across ages. Sample-barcoded 5' priming and a J-beta primer mix drove a second PCR of about 6 to 11 cycles. TCRdb analysed the 5' RACE reads with MiXCR anew, one entry per CDR3 protein. Of 1.5 million or so distinct CDR3 sequences listed, about 40% were seen once; the top ten hold 7% to 9.5%. The sequenced material came from blood. Receptor source: a woman aged 18 to 35 in good health.

V and J are TRBV7-9 and TRBJ2-2; TRBD2 matches 7 bases. The V segment lost 0 bases and the J segment 7 bases; nucleotides outside the gene matches: 11. Germline V gene sequence: CDR1 SEHNR, CDR2 FQNEAQ (reference sequence). The CDR3 covers 17 residues. The CDR3 protein is CASSLAPLGRLSGELFF. The CDR3 DNA sequence: TGTGCCAGCAGCTTAGCCCCCCTCGGGAGGTTGAGCGGGGAGCTGTTTTTT.

The rearrangement joins TRBV5-1 to TRBJ2-1; 9 positions match TRBD2. Trimming took 4 bases from V and 0 from J; bases not matched to a gene: 11. This CDR3 region has 18 residues. Germline loops: CDR1 SGHRS, CDR2 YFSETQ. This CDR3 reads CASSPGLAYTSSYNEQFF. The DNA of the CDR3 is TGCGCCAGCAGCCCCGGACTAGCGTACACTAGCTCCTACAATGAGCAGTTCTTC.

This clonotype was picked up a small number of times. V gene TRBV27 combines with J gene TRBJ2-4; D may be TRBD2 (5 bases). From germline, CDR1 is MNHEY and CDR2 SMNVEV (reference sequence). The V gene lost 6 bases and the J gene lost 9 bases, with 12 bases spanning the gap. CDR3 length equals 12 residues. In DNA form, the CDR3 reads TGTGCCAGCAGCGGAAAGAGCGGCATTCAGTACTTC. This sequence encodes CASSGKSGIQYF.

The rearrangement uses TRBV7-2 and TRBJ1-2; no reliable D call. The CDR3 is made up of 16 amino acids. V lost 5 bases and J lost 3, with 19 bases in between. Germline V gene data show CDR1 as SGHTA and CDR2 as FQGNSA. The DNA for the CDR3 is TGTGCCAGCAGCCCCCGGAGAGGAGGGAAAGACTATGGCTACACCTTC. Amino acids: CASSPRRGGKDYGYTF.

The V and J genes are TRBV3-1 and TRBJ2-3, with 7 nucleotides matching TRBD2. The CDR3 is 14 amino acids. Germline assignment: CDR1 LGHDT and CDR2 YNNKEL (reference sequence). V gave up 4 bases and J gave up 4 bases; unmatched junction bases: 5. The CDR3: CASSPTTSADTQYF. Here the CDR3 DNA reads TGTGCCAGCAGCCCGACTACTAGCGCAGATACGCAGTATTTT.

V is TRBV6-2 or TRBV6-3 and J is TRBJ2-7, with 7 bases aligning to TRBD2. J was trimmed by 0 bases and V by 0 bases; bases with no gene match: 8. CDR3 length: 17 amino acids. Germline CDR1 reads MNHEY; CDR2 reads SVGEGT. The DNA for the CDR3 is TGTGCCAGCAGTTACTCGGGGGGAGGGGCGGTCTCCTACGAGCAGTACTTC. Amino acids: CASSYSGGGAVSYEQYF.

This clonotype appeared many times. The chain has TRBV7-2 and TRBJ2-1; D is unresolved. The V end lost 0 bases, the J end lost 0 bases, and 6 bases lay between the germline ends. This CDR3 contains 15 residues. CDR1 SGHTA and CDR2 FQGNSA come from the germline V gene. The CDR3 region is CASSLAVSSYNEQFF. In DNA, the CDR3 is TGTGCCAGCAGCTTAGCGGTGAGCTCCTACAATGAGCAGTTCTTC.

About this clonotype itself: The junction shows a germline mismatch at one end, possibly a read error. The chain has TRBV7-6 and TRBJ2-1, with 9 nucleotides matching TRBD2. This CDR3 region has 15 residues. The germline CDR1 and CDR2 sequences are SGHVS and FNYEAQ. CDR3 protein: CASSPGTSYNNGQFF. CDR3 coding DNA: TGTGCCAGCAGCCCCGGGACTAGCTATAACAATGGGCAGTTCTTC.

The sample holds a few counts of this clonotype. The rearrangement uses TRBV10-3 and TRBJ2-5; D possibly uses TRBD1 or TRBD2 (6 bases each). The J call is in doubt because the DNA end fits TRBJ2-7 better. This CDR3 is built from 18 residues. From germline, CDR1 is ENHRY and CDR2 SYGVKD. CDR3: CAISESLLTGGGMSEQYF. Written as DNA, the CDR3 is TGTGCCATCAGTGAGTCGTTATTAACCGGAGGGGGGATGTCCGAGCAGTACTTC.

This clonotype has a handful of counts. J is TRBJ2-1 and V is TRBV12-3 or TRBV12-4; 10 positions match TRBD2. V dropped 3 bases and J dropped 8; count of bases not matched to a gene: 16. The CDR3 is 18 amino acids. CDR3 residues: CASSFPRLSGRALDEQFF. Here the CDR3 DNA reads TGTGCCAGCAGTTTCCCCCGGTTAAGCGGGAGGGCCTTGGATGAGCAGTTCTTC.

This clonotype came up a few times. V gene TRBV9 combines with J gene TRBJ2-1; either TRBD1 or TRBD2 may fit D (5 bases each). The CDR3 runs 14 residues. Germline V gene lookup returns CDR1 SGDLS and CDR2 YYNGEE. Trimming left V 6 bases short and J 0 bases short, with 10 bases between. The CDR3 is CASTGRSSYNEQFF. DNA for the CDR3: TGTGCCAGCACGGGACGTAGCTCCTACAATGAGCAGTTCTTC. Variable domain in full (rest from reference TRBV9 and TRBJ2-1): DSGVTQTPKHLITATGQRVTLRCSPRSGDLSVYWYQQSLDQGLQFLIQYYNGEERAKGNILERFSAQQFPDLHSELNLSSLELGDSALYFCASTGRSSYNEQFFGPGTRLTVL.

This clonotype was seen more than once but under ten times. DNA for the CDR3: TGTGCCAGCAGCTTAATTTCCTTGAACACTGAAGCTTTCTTT. This encodes CASSLISLNTEAFF. This chain joins TRBV7-8 and TRBJ1-1; no clear D gene. The germline gives CDR1 SGHVS, CDR2 FQNEAQ. V was pared by 2 bases and J by 0 bases, with 7 bases between. This CDR3 has 14 residues.

The table lists this clonotype with a count of one. The chain has TRBV7-9 and TRBJ1-6, with 7 nucleotides matching TRBD1. V lost 6 bases, J lost 13 bases, and 6 bases stayed unmatched. CDR3 size: 12 residues. Per the germline V gene, CDR1 is SEHNR and CDR2 is FQNEAQ (reference sequence). CDR3: CASRTGFSPLHF. Here the CDR3 DNA reads TGTGCCAGCAGGACAGGGTTTTCGCCCCTCCACTTT.

This clonotype appeared a few times. This chain uses TRBV4-2 with TRBJ2-3; D is perhaps TRBD2 (6 bases). Trimming shortened V by 0 bases and J by 7 bases, and 14 bases separated the two germline ends. CDR1 and CDR2 (germline): LGHNA, YNFKEQ. CDR3 length equals 15 residues. The CDR3 DNA is TGTGCCAGCAGCCAAGATGCCGATGCGGGGTATACGCAGTATTTT. This sequence encodes CASSQDADAGYTQYF.

This chain connects TRBV7-9 to TRBJ2-1; TRBD2 aligns across 11 bases. The CDR3 covers 16 residues. V was clipped by 6 bases and J by 0 bases; unmatched bases: 4. Germline V gene sequence: CDR1 SEHNR, CDR2 FQNEAQ (reference sequence). The CDR3 spells CASSPSGGRSYNEQFF. CDR3 sequence (DNA): TGTGCCAGCAGTCCTAGCGGGGGGCGCTCCTACAATGAGCAGTTCTTC.

The V and J genes are TRBV5-1 and TRBJ1-2; no firm D call. This CDR3 has 15 residues. The germline V gene encodes CDR1 SGHRS and CDR2 YFSETQ. V was cut by 3 bases and J by 3 bases, with 15 bases left in between. CDR3 bases: TGCGCCAGCAGCTCCACCCCCCAGGCGGACTATGGCTACACCTTC. Residues: CASSSTPQADYGYTF.

The rearrangement joins TRBV5-1 to TRBJ2-1; 11 bases match TRBD2. In germline, CDR1 is SGHRS, CDR2 YFSETQ. V dropped 4 bases and J dropped 0; count of bases not matched to a gene: 6. This CDR3 comprises 17 residues. CDR3 sequence: CASSPGGTSGSYNEQFF. DNA of the CDR3: TGCGCCAGCAGCCCCGGCGGGACTAGCGGCTCCTACAATGAGCAGTTCTTC.

This rearrangement joins TRBV7-2 to TRBJ1-5, with TRBD1 matching 10 bases. Germline values: CDR1 SGHTA, CDR2 FQGNSA. CDR3 length: 16 residues. Trimming took 5 bases from V and 5 from J; bases not matched to a gene: 9. CDR3 region: CASSRRDRGSDQPQHF. DNA for the CDR3: TGTGCCAGCAGCAGAAGGGACAGGGGTTCCGATCAGCCCCAGCATTTT.

The CDR3 loop is CASSLTLGETQYF. In DNA form, the CDR3 reads TGCGCCAGCAGCTTAACCCTCGGGGAGACCCAGTACTTC. This chain joins TRBV5-1 and TRBJ2-7; D is uncertain. The DNA end is a closer match to TRBJ2-5, so the J assignment may be wrong. Germline V gene sequence: CDR1 SGHRS, CDR2 YFSETQ. The CDR3 is made up of 13 amino acids.